This is a list of T cell receptor beta chains from one sample in a study of control samples from healthy donors and cancer patients. This table comes from immunoSEQ multiplex PCR, and its TCRdb copy is limited to in-frame clones, with some not included. The data show 150,000 to 200,000 clones, about 90% seen once. What was sequenced was blood. Source of these receptors: a woman in her thirties or forties in good health. CDR3s include the opening cysteine and the closing phenylalanine or tryptophan. D genes are given only for firm matches.

TRBD2	TRBV6-4	TRBJ2-5	TGTGCCAGCAGTGTCCAAGCGGGGGGGCAGGAGACCCAGTACTTC	CASSVQAGGQETQYF
TRBD1	TRBV23-1	TRBJ2-4	TGCGCCAGCAGTCAGCCAGACAGGGACAGGGTAAACGGTGTTGCCAAAAACATTCAGTACTTC	CASSQPDRDRVNGVAKNIQYF
.	TRBV5-1	TRBJ1-6	TGCGCCAGCAGCTTGTCGCCAGGGAAGAGCTCCTATAATTCACCCCTCCACTTT	CASSLSPGKSSYNSPLHF
.	TRBV7-9	TRBJ1-1	TGTGCCAGCAGCCCCATGGGGCAGAAGAACACTGAAGCTTTCTTT	CASSPMGQKNTEAFF
TRBD2	TRBV11-2	TRBJ2-5	TGTGCCAGCATCATAGGGCGGGGGGGGCACCAAGAGACCCAGTACTTC	CASIIGRGGHQETQYF
.	TRBV20-1	TRBJ2-1	TGCAGTGGGGTTAGAAACAATGAGCAGTTCTTC	CSGVRNNEQFF
.	TRBV7-9	TRBJ1-1	TGTGCCAGCAGCTTATGGTCCGAGGGGAACACTGAAGCTTTCTTT	CASSLWSEGNTEAFF
TRBD2	TRBV5-6	TRBJ2-1	TGTGCCAGCAGCTTGCCTAGCGGGGTCTCTAATGAGCAGTTCTTC	CASSLPSGVSNEQFF
.	TRBV29-1	TRBJ1-4	TGCAGCGTCCGGGACACGCCGGTAGAAAAACTGTTTTTT	CSVRDTPVEKLFF
.	TRBV7-2	TRBJ1-5	TGTGCCAGCAGCTTTGGGGGTCAGCCCCAGCATTTT	CASSFGGQPQHF
TRBD2	TRBV4-1	TRBJ2-1	TGCGCCAGCAGCCCATGGTGGACTAGCGGGGCGCCCTCCTACAATGAGCAGTTCTTC	CASSPWWTSGAPSYNEQFF